This TCR beta chain was found in a study of OX40 agonist ivuxolimab in advanced cancers. Study-wide context: The costimulatory receptor OX40 (CD134) was targeted by ivuxolimab, a fully human IgG2 agonistic monoclonal antibody. Intravenous ivuxolimab was administered to patients every 2 weeks at six dose levels: 0.01, 0.1, 0.3, 1.5, 3 and 10 mg/kg. Among the approximately 50 dose-escalation patients, some 20 had hepatocellular carcinoma, roughly 15 melanoma, 9 renal cell carcinoma and 9 head and neck cancer. In the dose-escalation cohort, about four fifths of patients were male, and the mean age was approximately 60 years with a range of roughly 23 to 79. Patients were allowed to have had prior anti-PD-1, anti-PD-L1 or anti-CTLA-4 therapy, and more than 35% of the dose-escalation patients had been treated with checkpoint inhibitors. Partial responses were achieved by three dose-escalation patients, of whom one had hepatocellular carcinoma and two had cutaneous melanoma. Peripheral TCRbeta sequencing was intended to test whether TCR sequence diversity was altered and clonal T-cell expansion was caused by ivuxolimab. The monotherapy dose-escalation portion (N of about 47 patients) of the phase I ivuxolimab trial is reported in the paper.

Trimming costs V 2 bases and J 3 bases, and their ends lie 6 bases apart. Via the germline V gene, CDR1 is SGHRS and CDR2 YFSETQ. The CDR3, cysteine through phenylalanine, is 12 amino acids long. CDR3 DNA is the only sequence kept; it has 36 bases, read in frame from the first base. Worth noting for this clone: Its cognate antigen has yet to be identified. Nothing much larger sits one base from this clone, and base qualities are not available.

General study outcomes and caveats: The antigen specificity of the clonally expanded peripheral T cells was not determined. After ivuxolimab, CD8+ T cells had more expanded clones than CD4+ T cells on average. In partial responders in the 0.1-3.0 mg/kg groups, normalized peripheral clonal expansion was found to be among the lowest, especially among CD8+ T cells. At doses of 0.1 to 3.0 mg/kg, clonal expansion of both CD4+ and CD8+ blood T cells was observed from baseline to week 6. Low levels of normalized T-cell clonal expansion were also shown by some nonresponding patients.

Genomic DNA was extracted from sorted cells for sequencing of the TCRbeta CDR3 region. The immunoSEQ Assay was used for sequencing of TCRbeta CDR3 regions. TCRdb carries this immuneACCESS record with in-frame sequences only. Its versions omit some clonotypes, under half of them owing to an unresolved V gene in the studies checked, with the rest unexplained. The table for this sample lists over 20,000 clones; roughly 80% of them were counted only once. About 30% of the sample is taken by the ten largest. Patients with a history of autoimmune disease or receiving systemic immunosuppression were excluded from the trial. Peripheral blood for TCR sequencing was drawn from every dose cohort at baseline, at cycle 4 day 1 and at cycle 7 day 1. Samples were obtained from an open-label, multicenter, first-in-human phase I dose-escalation trial of ivuxolimab. The trial enrolled adults with locally advanced or metastatic head and neck squamous cell, hepatocellular, melanoma or renal cell carcinoma. Before TCR sequencing, CD4+ T cells and CD8+ T cells were sorted from peripheral blood as separate populations.

The specimen comprised CD4+ or CD8+ T cells sorted from blood, sampled in a trial of the OX40 agonist ivuxolimab. The V gene is TRBV5-1 and the J gene is TRBJ2-7, with a tentative D gene TRBD1 over 5 matching bases. The source of this sequence is an adult with an advanced solid tumor such as melanoma, head and neck, liver or kidney cancer. The CDR3 region: CASSLGHYEQYF. Read as DNA, the sequence is TGCGCCAGCAGCTTAGGACACTACGAGCAGTACTTC.